This TCR beta chain was sequenced in a study of T cells after yellow fever vaccination. This CDR3 has 14 residues. Germline CDR1 is DFQATT and CDR2 is SNEGSKA (reference sequence). The J segment lost 7 bases and the V segment lost 2 bases, leaving 5 bases of the junction unmatched. Whole-study findings and limits: Reappearing after the booster were most of the clones from primary vaccination (around 96% CD4, approximately 89% CD8). Some clonotypes were seen in both the CD4 and the CD8 compartments. These made up a small share and likely arose from convergent recombination.

They built TCR cDNA with 5'RACE template switching, a step that put in a universal primer site and UMIs. Each CDR3 protein is one row after TCRdb ran MiXCR on the 5' RACE reads. The sample has some 500,000 distinct CDR3 sequences, approximately 13% seen once; the top ten hold about 14%. About this clonotype: The antigen is not known.

This specimen was PBMCs, taken on the day of the yellow fever booster vaccination. This rearrangement joins TRBV20-1 to TRBJ2-2, with 9 positions matching TRBD2. The sequence derives from a man in his thirties or forties who received the YFV17D yellow fever vaccine. Here the CDR3 DNA reads TGCAGTGCTAGAATTAGCGGGAGTATCGGGGAGCTGTTTTTT. This encodes CSARISGSIGELFF.